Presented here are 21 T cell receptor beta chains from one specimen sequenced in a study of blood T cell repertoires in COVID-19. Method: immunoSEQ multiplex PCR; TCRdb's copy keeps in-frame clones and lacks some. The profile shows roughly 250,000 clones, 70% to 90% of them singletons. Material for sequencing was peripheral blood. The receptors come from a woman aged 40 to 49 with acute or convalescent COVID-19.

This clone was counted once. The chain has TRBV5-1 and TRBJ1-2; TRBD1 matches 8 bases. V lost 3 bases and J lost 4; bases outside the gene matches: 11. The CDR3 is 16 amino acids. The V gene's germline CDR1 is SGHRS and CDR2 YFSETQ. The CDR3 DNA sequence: TGCGCCAGCAGCTCCGCCTCGACAGGGGAGGTCTATGGCTACACCTTC. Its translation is CASSSASTGEVYGYTF.

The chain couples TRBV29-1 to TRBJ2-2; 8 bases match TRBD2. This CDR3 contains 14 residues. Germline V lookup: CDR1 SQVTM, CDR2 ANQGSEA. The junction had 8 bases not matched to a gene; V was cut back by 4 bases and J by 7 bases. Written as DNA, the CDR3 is TGCAGCGTTGTAGGAGCGGGGGATCACGGGGAGCTGTTTTTT. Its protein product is CSVVGAGDHGELFF.

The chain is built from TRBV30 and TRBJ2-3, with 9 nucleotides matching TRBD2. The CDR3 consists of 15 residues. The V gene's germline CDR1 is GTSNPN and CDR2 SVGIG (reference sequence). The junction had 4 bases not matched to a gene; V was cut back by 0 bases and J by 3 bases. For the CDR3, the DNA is TGTGCCTGGAGTGTACGGCTAGCGGGGACAGATACGCAGTATTTT. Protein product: CAWSVRLAGTDTQYF.

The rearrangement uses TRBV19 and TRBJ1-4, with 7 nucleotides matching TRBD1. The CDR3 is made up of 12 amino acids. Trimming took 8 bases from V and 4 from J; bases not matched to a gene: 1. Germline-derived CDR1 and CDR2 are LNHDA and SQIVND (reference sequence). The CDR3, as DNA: TGTGCCAGTCAGGGGGTTAATGAAAAACTGTTTTTT. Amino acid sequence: CASQGVNEKLFF. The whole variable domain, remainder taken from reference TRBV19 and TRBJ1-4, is DGGITQSPKYLFRKEGQNVTLSCEQNLNHDAMYWYRQDPGQGLRLIYYSQIVNDFQKGDIAEGYSVSREKKESFPLTVTSAQKNPTAFYLCASQGVNEKLFFGSGTQLSVL.

The CDR3 nucleotides are TGTGCCAGCAGTGTATCAGGGGACACTGAAGCTTTCTTT. Translating it yields CASSVSGDTEAFF. The gene calls are TRBV2 and TRBJ1-1; TRBD1 might be the D (6 bases). Looked up from germline, CDR1 is SNHLY and CDR2 is FYNNEI. Trimming shortened V by 4 bases and J by 3 bases, and 9 bases separated the two germline ends. The CDR3 contains 13 residues.

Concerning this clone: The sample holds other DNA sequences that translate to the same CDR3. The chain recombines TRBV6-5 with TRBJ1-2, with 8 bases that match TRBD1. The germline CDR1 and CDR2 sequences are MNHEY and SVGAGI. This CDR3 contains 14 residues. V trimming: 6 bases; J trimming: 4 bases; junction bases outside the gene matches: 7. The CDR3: CASSRQGPSYGYTF. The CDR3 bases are TGTGCCAGCAGCAGACAGGGGCCATCCTATGGCTACACCTTC.

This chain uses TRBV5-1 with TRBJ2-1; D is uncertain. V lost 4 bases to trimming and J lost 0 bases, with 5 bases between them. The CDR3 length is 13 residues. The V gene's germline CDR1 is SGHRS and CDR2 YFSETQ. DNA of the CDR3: TGCGCCAGCAGCCTAAGCTCCTACAATGAGCAGTTCTTC. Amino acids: CASSLSSYNEQFF.

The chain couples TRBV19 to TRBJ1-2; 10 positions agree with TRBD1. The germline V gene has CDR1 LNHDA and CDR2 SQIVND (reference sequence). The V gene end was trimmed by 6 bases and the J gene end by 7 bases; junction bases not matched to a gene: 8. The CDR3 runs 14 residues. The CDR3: CASSKLDRGPGYTF. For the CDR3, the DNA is TGTGCCAGTAGCAAACTTGACAGGGGGCCTGGCTACACCTTC.

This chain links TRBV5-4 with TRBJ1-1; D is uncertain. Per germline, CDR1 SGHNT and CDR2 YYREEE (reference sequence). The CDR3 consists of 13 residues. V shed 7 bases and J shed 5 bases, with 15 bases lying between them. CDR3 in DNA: TGTGCCAGCCGACTTTCGGAGGGTACTGAAGCTTTCTTT. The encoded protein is CASRLSEGTEAFF. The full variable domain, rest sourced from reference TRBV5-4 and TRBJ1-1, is ETGVTQSPTHLIKTRGQQVTLRCSSQSGHNTVSWYQQALGQGPQFIFQYYREEENGRGNFPPRFSGLQFPNYSSELNVNALELDDSALYLCASRLSEGTEAFFGQGTRLTVV.

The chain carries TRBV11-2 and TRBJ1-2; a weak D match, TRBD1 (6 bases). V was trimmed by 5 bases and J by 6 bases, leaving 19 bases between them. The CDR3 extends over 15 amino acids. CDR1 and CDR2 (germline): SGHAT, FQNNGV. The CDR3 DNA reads TGTGCCAGCAGCAAGGGGTTGGGGGCCAGGGATGGCTACACCTTC. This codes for CASSKGLGARDGYTF.

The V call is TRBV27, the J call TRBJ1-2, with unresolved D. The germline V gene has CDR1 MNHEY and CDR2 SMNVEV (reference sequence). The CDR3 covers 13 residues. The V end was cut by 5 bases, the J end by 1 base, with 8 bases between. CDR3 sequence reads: CASSPRGNYGYTF. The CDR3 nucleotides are TGTGCCAGCAGTCCGCGGGGTAACTATGGCTACACCTTC.

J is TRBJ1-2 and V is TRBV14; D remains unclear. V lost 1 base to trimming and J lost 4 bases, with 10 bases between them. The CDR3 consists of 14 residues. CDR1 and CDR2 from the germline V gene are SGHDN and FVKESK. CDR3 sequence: CASSQVPAGYGYTF. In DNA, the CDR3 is TGTGCCAGCAGCCAAGTGCCGGCAGGCTATGGCTACACCTTC.

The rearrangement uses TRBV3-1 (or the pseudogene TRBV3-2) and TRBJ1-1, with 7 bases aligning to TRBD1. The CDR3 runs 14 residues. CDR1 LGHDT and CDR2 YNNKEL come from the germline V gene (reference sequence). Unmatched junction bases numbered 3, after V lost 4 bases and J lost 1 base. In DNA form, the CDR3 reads TGTGCCAGCAGCCCCCGACAGGGGAACACTGAAGCTTTCTTT. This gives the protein CASSPRQGNTEAFF.

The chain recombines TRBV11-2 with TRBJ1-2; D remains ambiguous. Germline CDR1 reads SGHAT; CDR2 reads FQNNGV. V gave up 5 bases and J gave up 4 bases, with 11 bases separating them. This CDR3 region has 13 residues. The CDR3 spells CASSHGGAYGYTF. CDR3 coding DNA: TGTGCCAGCAGCCACGGTGGAGCCTATGGCTACACCTTC. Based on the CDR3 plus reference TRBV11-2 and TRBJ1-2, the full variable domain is EAGVAQSPRYKIIEKRQSVAFWCNPISGHATLYWYQQILGQGPKLLIQFQNNGVVDDSQLPKDRFSAERLKGVDSTLKIQPAKLEDSAVYLCASSHGGAYGYTFGSGTRLTVV.

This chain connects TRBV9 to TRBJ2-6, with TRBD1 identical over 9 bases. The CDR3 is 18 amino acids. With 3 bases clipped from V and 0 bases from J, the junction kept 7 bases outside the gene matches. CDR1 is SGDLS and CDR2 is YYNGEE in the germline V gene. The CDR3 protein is CASSATGGGISGANVLTF. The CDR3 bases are TGTGCCAGCAGCGCGACAGGGGGTGGTATCTCTGGGGCCAACGTCCTGACTTTC.

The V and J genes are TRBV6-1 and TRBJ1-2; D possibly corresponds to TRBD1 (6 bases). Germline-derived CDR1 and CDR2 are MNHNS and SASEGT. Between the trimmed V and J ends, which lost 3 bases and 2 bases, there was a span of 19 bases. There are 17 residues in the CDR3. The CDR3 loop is CASSDPAGDTPNYGYTF. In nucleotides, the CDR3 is TGTGCCAGCAGTGATCCCGCAGGGGACACTCCCAACTATGGCTACACCTTC.

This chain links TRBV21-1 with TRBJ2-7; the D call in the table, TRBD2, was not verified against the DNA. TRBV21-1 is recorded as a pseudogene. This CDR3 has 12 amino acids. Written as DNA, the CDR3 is TGTGCCAGCAGCAACCCGTGGAGCGAGCAGTACGTC. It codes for CASSNPWSEQYV.

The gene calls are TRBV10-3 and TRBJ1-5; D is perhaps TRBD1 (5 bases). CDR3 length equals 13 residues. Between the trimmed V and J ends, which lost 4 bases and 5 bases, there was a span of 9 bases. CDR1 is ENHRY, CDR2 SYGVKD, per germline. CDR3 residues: CAISAPGDQPQHF. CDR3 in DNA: TGTGCCATCAGTGCCCCGGGGGATCAGCCCCAGCATTTT.

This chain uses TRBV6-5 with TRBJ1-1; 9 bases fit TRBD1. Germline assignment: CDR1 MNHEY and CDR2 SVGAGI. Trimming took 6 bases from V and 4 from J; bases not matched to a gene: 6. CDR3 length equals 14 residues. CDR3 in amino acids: CASRGQGLGTEAFF. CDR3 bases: TGTGCCAGCAGAGGACAGGGGCTGGGCACTGAAGCTTTCTTT.

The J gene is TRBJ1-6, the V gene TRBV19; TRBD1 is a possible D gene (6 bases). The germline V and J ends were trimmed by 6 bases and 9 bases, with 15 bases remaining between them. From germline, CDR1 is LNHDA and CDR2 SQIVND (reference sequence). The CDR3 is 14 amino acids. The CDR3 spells CASSRGEVSSPLHF. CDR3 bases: TGTGCCAGTAGCAGGGGAGAGGTGAGTTCACCCCTCCACTTT.

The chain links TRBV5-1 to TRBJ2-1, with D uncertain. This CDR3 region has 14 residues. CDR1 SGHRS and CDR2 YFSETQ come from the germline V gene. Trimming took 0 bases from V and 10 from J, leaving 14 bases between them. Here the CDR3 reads CASSLGPSSREQFF. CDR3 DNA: TGCGCCAGCAGCTTGGGCCCCAGCTCGCGGGAGCAGTTCTTC. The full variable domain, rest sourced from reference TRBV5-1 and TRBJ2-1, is KAGVTQTPRYLIKTRGQQVTLSCSPISGHRSVSWYQQTPGQGLQFLFEYFSETQRNKGNFPGRFSGRQFSNSRSEMNVSTLELGDSALYLCASSLGPSSREQFFGPGTRLTVL.